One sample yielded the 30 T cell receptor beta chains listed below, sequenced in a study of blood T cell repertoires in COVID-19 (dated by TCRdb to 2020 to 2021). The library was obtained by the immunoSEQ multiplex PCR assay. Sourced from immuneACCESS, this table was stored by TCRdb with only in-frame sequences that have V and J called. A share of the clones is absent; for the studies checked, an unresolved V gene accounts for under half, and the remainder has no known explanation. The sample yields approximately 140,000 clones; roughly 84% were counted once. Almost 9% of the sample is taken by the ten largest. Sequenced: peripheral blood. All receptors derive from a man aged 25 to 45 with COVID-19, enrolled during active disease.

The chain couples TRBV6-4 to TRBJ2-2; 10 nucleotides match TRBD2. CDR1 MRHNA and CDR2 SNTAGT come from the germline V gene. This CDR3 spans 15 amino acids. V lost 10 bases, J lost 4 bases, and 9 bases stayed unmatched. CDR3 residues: CATSSTSGTTGELFF. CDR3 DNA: TGTGCCACCTCCTCCACTAGCGGGACCACCGGGGAGCTGTTTTTT.

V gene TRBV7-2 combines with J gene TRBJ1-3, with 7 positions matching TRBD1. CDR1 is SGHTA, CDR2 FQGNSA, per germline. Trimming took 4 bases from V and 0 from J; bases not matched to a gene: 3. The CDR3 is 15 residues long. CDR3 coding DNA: TGTGCCAGCAGCTCCCGGGACAGCTCTGGAAACACCATATATTTT. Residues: CASSSRDSSGNTIYF. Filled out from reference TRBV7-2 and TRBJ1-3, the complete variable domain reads GAGVSQSPSNKVTEKGKDVELRCDPISGHTALYWYRQSLGQGLEFLIYFQGNSAPDKSGLPSDRFSAERTGGSVSTLTIQRTQQEDSAVYLCASSSRDSSGNTIYFGEGSWLTVV.

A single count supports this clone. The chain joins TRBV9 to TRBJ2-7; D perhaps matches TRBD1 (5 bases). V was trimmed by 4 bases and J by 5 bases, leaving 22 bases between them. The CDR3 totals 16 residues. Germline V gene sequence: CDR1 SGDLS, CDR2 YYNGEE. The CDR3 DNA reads TGTGCCAGCAGCCCTTATGCTGGGGCTGCCAGGGACGAGCAGTACTTC. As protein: CASSPYAGAARDEQYF.

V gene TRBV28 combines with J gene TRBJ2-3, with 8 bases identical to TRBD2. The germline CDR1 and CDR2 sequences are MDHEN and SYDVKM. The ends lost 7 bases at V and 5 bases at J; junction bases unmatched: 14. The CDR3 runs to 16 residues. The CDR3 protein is CASTFRRAGGLDTQYF. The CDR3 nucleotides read TGTGCCAGCACGTTTCGAAGGGCGGGAGGCCTAGATACGCAGTATTTT.

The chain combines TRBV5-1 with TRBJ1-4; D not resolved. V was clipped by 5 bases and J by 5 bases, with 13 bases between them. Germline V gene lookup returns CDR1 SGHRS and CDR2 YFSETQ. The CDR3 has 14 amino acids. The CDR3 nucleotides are TGCGCCAGCAGTCCGGAGGGATTGAATGAAAAACTGTTTTTT. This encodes CASSPEGLNEKLFF. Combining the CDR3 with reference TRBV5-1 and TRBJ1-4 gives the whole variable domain KAGVTQTPRYLIKTRGQQVTLSCSPISGHRSVSWYQQTPGQGLQFLFEYFSETQRNKGNFPGRFSGRQFSNSRSEMNVSTLELGDSALYLCASSPEGLNEKLFFGSGTQLSVL.

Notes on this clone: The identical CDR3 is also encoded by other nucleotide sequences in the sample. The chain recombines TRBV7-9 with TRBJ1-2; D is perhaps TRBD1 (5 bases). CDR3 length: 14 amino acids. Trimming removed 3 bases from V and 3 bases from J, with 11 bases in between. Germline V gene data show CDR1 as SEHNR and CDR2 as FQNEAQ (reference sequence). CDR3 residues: CASSLNRGDYGYTF. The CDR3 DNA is TGTGCCAGCAGCTTGAATAGGGGTGACTATGGCTACACCTTC.

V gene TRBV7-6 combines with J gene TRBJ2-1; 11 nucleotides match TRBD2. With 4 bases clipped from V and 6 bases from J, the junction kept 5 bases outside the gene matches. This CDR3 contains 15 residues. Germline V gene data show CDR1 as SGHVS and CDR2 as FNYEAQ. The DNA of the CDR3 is TGTGCCAGCAGCTCGACTAGCGGGACATTCAATGAGCAGTTCTTC. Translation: CASSSTSGTFNEQFF.

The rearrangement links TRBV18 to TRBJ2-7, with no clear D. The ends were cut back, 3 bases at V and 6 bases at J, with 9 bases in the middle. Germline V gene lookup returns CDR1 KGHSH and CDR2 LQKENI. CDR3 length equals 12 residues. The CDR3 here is CASSPPLGEQYF. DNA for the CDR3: TGTGCCAGCTCACCCCCACTTGGCGAGCAGTACTTC. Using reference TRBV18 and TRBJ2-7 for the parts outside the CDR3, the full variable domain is NAGVMQNPRHLVRRRGQEARLRCSPMKGHSHVYWYRQLPEEGLKFMVYLQKENIIDESGMPKERFSAEFPKEGPSILRIQQVVRGDSAAYFCASSPPLGEQYFGPGTRLTVT.

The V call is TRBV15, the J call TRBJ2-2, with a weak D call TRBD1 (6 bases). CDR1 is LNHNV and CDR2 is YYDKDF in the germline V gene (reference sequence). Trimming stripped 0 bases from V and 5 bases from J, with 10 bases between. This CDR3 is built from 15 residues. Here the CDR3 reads CATSRDGGRTGELFF. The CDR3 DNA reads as TGTGCCACCAGCAGAGATGGGGGCCGGACCGGGGAGCTGTTTTTT.

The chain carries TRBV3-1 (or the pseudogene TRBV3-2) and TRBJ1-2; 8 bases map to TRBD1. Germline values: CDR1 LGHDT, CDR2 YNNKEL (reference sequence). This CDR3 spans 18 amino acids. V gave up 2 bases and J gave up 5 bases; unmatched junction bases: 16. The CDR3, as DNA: TGTGCCAGCAGCCAACCTAACAAAAGGACAGGGATCTTTTATGGCTACACCTTC. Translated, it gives CASSQPNKRTGIFYGYTF.

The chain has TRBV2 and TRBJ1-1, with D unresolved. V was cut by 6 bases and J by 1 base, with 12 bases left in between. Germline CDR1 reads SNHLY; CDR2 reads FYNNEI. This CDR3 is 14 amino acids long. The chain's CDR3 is CASRIRGGNTEAFF. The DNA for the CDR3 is TGTGCCAGCAGGATCCGGGGTGGGAACACTGAAGCTTTCTTT.

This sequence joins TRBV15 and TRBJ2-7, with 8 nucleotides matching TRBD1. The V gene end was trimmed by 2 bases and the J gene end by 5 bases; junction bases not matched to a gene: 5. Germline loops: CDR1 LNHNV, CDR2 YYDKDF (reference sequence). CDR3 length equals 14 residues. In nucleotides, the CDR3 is TGTGCCACCAGCAGACTCGGACAGGGCAACGAGCAGTACTTC. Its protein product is CATSRLGQGNEQYF. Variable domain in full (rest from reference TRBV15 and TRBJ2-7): DAMVIQNPRYQVTQFGKPVTLSCSQTLNHNVMYWYQQKSSQAPKLLFHYYDKDFNNEADTPDNFQSRRPNTSFCFLDIRSPGLGDTAMYLCATSRLGQGNEQYFGPGTRLTVT.

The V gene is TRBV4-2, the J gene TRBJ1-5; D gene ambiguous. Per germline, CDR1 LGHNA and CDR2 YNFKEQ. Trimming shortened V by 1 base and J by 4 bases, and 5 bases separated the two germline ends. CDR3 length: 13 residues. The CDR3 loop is CASSQVPNQPQHF. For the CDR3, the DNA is TGTGCCAGCAGCCAAGTTCCAAATCAGCCCCAGCATTTT.

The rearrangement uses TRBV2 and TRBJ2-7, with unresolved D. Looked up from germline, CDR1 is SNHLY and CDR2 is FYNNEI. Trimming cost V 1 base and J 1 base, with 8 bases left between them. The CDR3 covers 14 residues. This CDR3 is CASSEETSSYEQYF. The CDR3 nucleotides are TGTGCCAGCAGTGAAGAAACGAGTTCCTACGAGCAGTACTTC.

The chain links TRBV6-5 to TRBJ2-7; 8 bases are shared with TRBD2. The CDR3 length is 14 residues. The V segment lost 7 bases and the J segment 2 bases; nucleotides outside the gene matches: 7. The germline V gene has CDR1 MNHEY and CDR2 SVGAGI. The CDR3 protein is CASIRVAGTYEQYF. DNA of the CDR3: TGTGCCAGCATCCGGGTAGCGGGAACCTACGAGCAGTACTTC.

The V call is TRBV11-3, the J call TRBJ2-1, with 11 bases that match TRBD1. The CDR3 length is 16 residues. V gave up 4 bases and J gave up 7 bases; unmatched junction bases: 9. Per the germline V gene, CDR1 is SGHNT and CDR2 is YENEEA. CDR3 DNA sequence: TGTGCCAGCAGCTCACCACTCGGACAGGGGGCGAATGAGCAGTTCTTC. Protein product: CASSSPLGQGANEQFF.

CDR3 in amino acids: CASSPGPTNYGYTF. The CDR3 DNA follows: TGTGCCAGCTCCCCAGGGCCAACTAACTATGGCTACACCTTC. The gene calls are TRBV2 and TRBJ1-2; D perhaps matches TRBD1 (5 bases). Looked up from germline, CDR1 is SNHLY and CDR2 is FYNNEI. The CDR3 runs 14 residues. Trimming shortened V by 8 bases and J by 0 bases, and 13 bases separated the two germline ends.

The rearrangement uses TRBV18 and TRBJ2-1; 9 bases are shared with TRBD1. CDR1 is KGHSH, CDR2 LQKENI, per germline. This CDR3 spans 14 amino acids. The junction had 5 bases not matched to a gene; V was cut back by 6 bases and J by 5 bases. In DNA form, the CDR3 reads TGTGCCAGCTCCTGGGGACAGGGTCACAATGAGCAGTTCTTC. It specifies CASSWGQGHNEQFF.

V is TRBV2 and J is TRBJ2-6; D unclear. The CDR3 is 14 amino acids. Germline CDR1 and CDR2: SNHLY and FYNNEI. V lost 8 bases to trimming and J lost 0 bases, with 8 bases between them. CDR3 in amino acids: CASGVPSGANVLTF. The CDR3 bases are TGTGCCAGCGGAGTCCCCTCTGGGGCCAACGTCCTGACTTTC.

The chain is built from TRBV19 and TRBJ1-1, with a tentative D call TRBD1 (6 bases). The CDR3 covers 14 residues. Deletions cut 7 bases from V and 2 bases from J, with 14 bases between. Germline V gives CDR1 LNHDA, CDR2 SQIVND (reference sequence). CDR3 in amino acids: CASTPTGRNTEAFF. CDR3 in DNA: TGTGCCAGTACCCCTACAGGGAGAAACACTGAAGCTTTCTTT.

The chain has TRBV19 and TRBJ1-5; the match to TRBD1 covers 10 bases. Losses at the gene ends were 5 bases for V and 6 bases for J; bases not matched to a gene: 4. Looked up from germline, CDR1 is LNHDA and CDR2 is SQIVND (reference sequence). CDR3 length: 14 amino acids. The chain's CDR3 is CASSVDRGVQPQHF. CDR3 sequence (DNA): TGTGCCAGTAGTGTGGACAGGGGGGTTCAGCCCCAGCATTTT.

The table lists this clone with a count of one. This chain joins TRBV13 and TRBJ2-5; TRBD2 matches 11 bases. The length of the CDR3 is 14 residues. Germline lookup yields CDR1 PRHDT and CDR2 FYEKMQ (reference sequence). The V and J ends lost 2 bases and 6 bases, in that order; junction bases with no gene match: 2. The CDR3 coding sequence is TGTGCCAGCAGCTTAACTAGCGGGAGACAGACCCAGTACTTC. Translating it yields CASSLTSGRQTQYF.

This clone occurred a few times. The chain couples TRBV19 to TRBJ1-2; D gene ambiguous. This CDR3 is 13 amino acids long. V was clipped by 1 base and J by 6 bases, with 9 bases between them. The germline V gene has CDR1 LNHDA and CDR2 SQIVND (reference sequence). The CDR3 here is CASSIGETHGYTF. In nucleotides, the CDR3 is TGTGCCAGTAGTATAGGGGAGACGCATGGCTACACCTTC.

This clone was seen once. CDR3 bases: TGTGCCAGCAGCGGATCAAGCGGGAGCTTGGGCAATGAGCAGTTCTTC. It encodes CASSGSSGSLGNEQFF. This chain links TRBV7-9 with TRBJ2-1, with 8 positions matching TRBD2. Trimming removed 5 bases from V and 6 bases from J; junction bases left unmatched: 12. This CDR3 spans 16 amino acids. The V gene's germline CDR1 is SEHNR and CDR2 FQNEAQ (reference sequence).

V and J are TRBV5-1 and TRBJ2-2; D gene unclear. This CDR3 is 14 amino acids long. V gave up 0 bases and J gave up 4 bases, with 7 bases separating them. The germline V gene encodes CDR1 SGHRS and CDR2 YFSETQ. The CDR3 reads CASSLDPSTGELFF. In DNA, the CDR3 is TGCGCCAGCAGCTTGGACCCTAGCACCGGGGAGCTGTTTTTT.

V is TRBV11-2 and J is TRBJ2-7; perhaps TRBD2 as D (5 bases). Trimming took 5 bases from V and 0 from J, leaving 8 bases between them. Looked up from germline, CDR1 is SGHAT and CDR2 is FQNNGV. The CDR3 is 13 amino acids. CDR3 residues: CASSLGVSYEQYF. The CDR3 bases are TGTGCCAGCAGCCTGGGAGTCTCCTACGAGCAGTACTTC. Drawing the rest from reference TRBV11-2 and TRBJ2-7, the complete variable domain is EAGVAQSPRYKIIEKRQSVAFWCNPISGHATLYWYQQILGQGPKLLIQFQNNGVVDDSQLPKDRFSAERLKGVDSTLKIQPAKLEDSAVYLCASSLGVSYEQYFGPGTRLTVT.

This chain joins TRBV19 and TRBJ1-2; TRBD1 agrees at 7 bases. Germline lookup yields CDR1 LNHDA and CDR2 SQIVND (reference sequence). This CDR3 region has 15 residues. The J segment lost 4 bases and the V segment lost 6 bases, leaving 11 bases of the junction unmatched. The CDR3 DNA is TGTGCCAGTAGCCACACCAGGGGGGCGAGCTATGGCTACACCTTC. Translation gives CASSHTRGASYGYTF.

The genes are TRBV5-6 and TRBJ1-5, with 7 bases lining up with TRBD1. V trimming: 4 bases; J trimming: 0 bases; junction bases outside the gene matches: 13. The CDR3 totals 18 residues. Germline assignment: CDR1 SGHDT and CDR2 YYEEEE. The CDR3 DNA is TGTGCCAGCAGCCGACAGGGAGGCACTGTGGGTAGCAATCAGCCCCAGCATTTT. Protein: CASSRQGGTVGSNQPQHF.

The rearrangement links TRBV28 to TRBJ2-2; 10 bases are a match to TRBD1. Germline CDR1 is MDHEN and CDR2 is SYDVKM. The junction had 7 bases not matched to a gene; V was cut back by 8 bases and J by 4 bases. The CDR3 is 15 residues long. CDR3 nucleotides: TGTGCCAGCCTCCAGACAGGGGGCGGCACCGGGGAGCTGTTTTTT. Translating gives CASLQTGGGTGELFF.

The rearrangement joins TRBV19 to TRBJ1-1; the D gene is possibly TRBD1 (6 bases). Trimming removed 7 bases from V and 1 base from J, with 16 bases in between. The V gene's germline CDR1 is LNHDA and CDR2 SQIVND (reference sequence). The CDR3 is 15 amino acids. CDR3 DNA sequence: TGTGCCAGTATACGCAGGGGCCCGGGGAACACTGAAGCTTTCTTT. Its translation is CASIRRGPGNTEAFF.